These T cell receptor beta chains were read from a single sample in a study of technical replicates of blood from a handful of donors. Only in-frame clones appear in the TCRdb table, and some are missing; sequencing was by immunoSEQ multiplex PCR. The sample lists tens of thousands of clones; about 98% were seen once. Sequences were obtained from T cells isolated from PBMCs. The receptor source for this set is a human donor in good health. Both conserved end residues are part of each CDR3. A D gene is named only where the DNA matches it firmly. Rows may omit the clone size; those that give it use once, few, many or a size class.

18	.	TRBJ1-2	TRBV7-8	TRBD1	CASSLLSTGSALYYGYTF	TGTGCCAGCAGCTTACTCTCGACAGGGAGCGCCCTCTACTATGGCTACACCTTC
14	.	TRBJ1-4	TRBV14	.	CASSQDHASEKLFF	TGTGCCAGCAGCCAAGATCATGCCAGTGAAAAACTGTTTTTT
13	.	TRBJ2-1	TRBV6-4	.	CASSFEEGNEQFF	TGTGCCAGCAGCTTCGAGGAGGGGAATGAGCAGTTCTTC
18	.	TRBJ1-3	TRBV11-2	TRBD1	CASSLALRTGYLPDTIYF	TGTGCCAGCAGCTTAGCACTGAGGACAGGGTACCTCCCAGACACCATATATTTT
14	.	TRBJ1-1	TRBV2	TRBD1	CASSVGQVNTEAFF	TGTGCCAGCAGTGTGGGACAGGTCAACACTGAAGCTTTCTTT
15	.	TRBJ1-1	TRBV11-3	TRBD1	CASSPRDRADTEAFF	TGTGCCAGCAGCCCCCGGGACAGGGCGGACACTGAAGCTTTCTTT
12	.	TRBJ2-7	TRBV10-3	TRBD1	CARGQDLYEQYF	TGTGCCAGGGGACAGGATCTATACGAGCAGTACTTC
16	.	TRBJ2-1	TRBV7-3	.	CASSSDPRGNYNEQFF	TGTGCCAGCAGCAGCGACCCTCGGGGGAACTACAATGAGCAGTTCTTC
14	.	TRBJ2-7	TRBV23-1	.	CASSQSTSSYEQYF	TGCGCCAGCAGTCAATCGACTAGCTCCTACGAGCAGTACTTC
16	once	TRBJ2-3	TRBV2	.	CASSEARIAEEDTQYF	TGTGCCAGCAGTGAAGCGCGGATCGCGGAAGAAGATACGCAGTATTTT